This is a list of T cell receptor beta chains from one sample in a study of radiation and T cells in renal cell carcinoma. Method: immunoSEQ multiplex PCR; TCRdb's copy keeps in-frame clones and lacks some. This table holds roughly 78,000 clones, about 81% found once. The input for sequencing was blood, taken from a patient whose treatment included radiotherapy and nephrectomy. The receptors stem from a man in his fifties or sixties with renal cell carcinoma. Each CDR3 is given with its conserved first and last residue. D genes are given only for firm matches. Expanded clones get a size class; other rows say once, few or many, or leave the size out.

d_call: TRBD2
clone_size: .
j_call: TRBJ2-1
v_call: TRBV10-3
cdr3_aa: CAISQGTSGINEQFF
cdr3_nt: TGTGCCATCAGTCAGGGGACTAGCGGGATCAATGAGCAGTTCTTC

d_call: .
clone_size: .
j_call: TRBJ2-2
v_call: TRBV19
cdr3_aa: CASSIPQGHTGELFF
cdr3_nt: TGTGCCAGTAGTATTCCACAGGGCCACACCGGGGAGCTGTTTTTT

d_call: TRBD2
clone_size: few
j_call: TRBJ2-7
v_call: TRBV23-1
cdr3_aa: CASSQSSVAGGNEQYF
cdr3_nt: TGCGCCAGCAGTCAGTCCTCTGTTGCGGGAGGTAACGAGCAGTACTTC

d_call: .
clone_size: few
j_call: TRBJ2-2
v_call: TRBV4-1
cdr3_aa: CASSPGREELFF
cdr3_nt: TGCGCCAGCAGCCCAGGGAGAGAGGAGCTGTTTTTT

d_call: .
clone_size: medium-sized
j_call: TRBJ1-4
v_call: TRBV28
cdr3_aa: CASSFEGTGATNEKLFF
cdr3_nt: TGTGCCAGCAGTTTTGAGGGGACGGGTGCAACTAATGAAAAACTGTTTTTT

d_call: TRBD1
clone_size: .
j_call: TRBJ1-1
v_call: TRBV5-6
cdr3_aa: CASRRGQVGNTEAFF
cdr3_nt: TGTGCCAGCAGACGAGGACAGGTAGGGAACACTGAAGCTTTCTTT

d_call: TRBD2
clone_size: once
j_call: TRBJ2-1
v_call: TRBV9
cdr3_aa: CASTSGGGSSVEQFF
cdr3_nt: TGTGCCAGCACCTCTGGAGGCGGGAGCTCGGTTGAGCAGTTCTTC

d_call: .
clone_size: .
j_call: TRBJ1-5
v_call: TRBV2
cdr3_aa: CASSVRGGNQPQHF
cdr3_nt: TGTGCCAGCTCCGTGAGGGGGGGCAATCAGCCCCAGCATTTT

d_call: TRBD1
clone_size: .
j_call: TRBJ2-7
v_call: TRBV27
cdr3_aa: CASSMGTAYEQYF
cdr3_nt: TGTGCCAGCAGTATGGGGACAGCCTACGAGCAGTACTTC

d_call: TRBD2
clone_size: .
j_call: TRBJ2-5
v_call: TRBV25-1
cdr3_aa: CASSEGRSGRIGETQYF
cdr3_nt: TGTGCCAGCAGTGAAGGCAGGAGCGGGAGGATTGGTGAGACCCAGTACTTC

d_call: TRBD2
clone_size: .
j_call: TRBJ2-7
v_call: TRBV28
cdr3_aa: CASSSTTSGYEQYF
cdr3_nt: TGTGCCAGCAGTTCCACGACTAGCGGGTACGAGCAGTACTTC

d_call: .
clone_size: .
j_call: TRBJ2-6
v_call: TRBV4-2
cdr3_aa: CASSQVGDSGANVLTF
cdr3_nt: TGTGCCAGCAGCCAAGTAGGGGACTCTGGGGCCAACGTCCTGACTTTC

d_call: TRBD2
clone_size: .
j_call: TRBJ2-1
v_call: TRBV7-2
cdr3_aa: CASSLSSGTYNEQFF
cdr3_nt: TGTGCCAGCAGCTTAAGTAGCGGGACCTACAATGAGCAGTTCTTC

d_call: .
clone_size: .
j_call: TRBJ2-3
v_call: TRBV9
cdr3_aa: CASSVLAIADTQYF
cdr3_nt: TGTGCCAGCAGCGTACTAGCGATAGCAGATACGCAGTATTTT

d_call: TRBD2
clone_size: .
j_call: TRBJ2-1
v_call: TRBV6-4
cdr3_aa: CASSDGPSGRHFF
cdr3_nt: TGTGCCAGCAGTGACGGTCCTAGCGGGAGGCATTTCTTC

d_call: .
clone_size: .
j_call: TRBJ2-1
v_call: TRBV30
cdr3_aa: CAWSPSSHSYNEQFF
cdr3_nt: TGTGCCTGGAGTCCTAGCTCTCATTCCTACAATGAGCAGTTCTTC

d_call: .
clone_size: .
j_call: TRBJ2-3
v_call: TRBV2
cdr3_aa: CASSARVSTDTQYF
cdr3_nt: TGTGCCAGCAGTGCCCGAGTAAGCACAGATACGCAGTATTTT

d_call: .
clone_size: .
j_call: TRBJ2-7
v_call: TRBV5-1
cdr3_aa: CASSLGWVLNYEQYF
cdr3_nt: TGCGCCAGCAGCTTGGGGTGGGTTCTAAACTACGAGCAGTACTTC

d_call: .
clone_size: .
j_call: TRBJ1-3
v_call: TRBV10-3
cdr3_aa: CAISVQGPGNTIYF
cdr3_nt: TGTGCCATCAGTGTCCAGGGCCCTGGAAACACCATATATTTT

d_call: TRBD2
clone_size: .
j_call: TRBJ2-7
v_call: TRBV5-1
cdr3_aa: CASSLVGRGGYEQYF
cdr3_nt: TGCGCCAGCAGCTTGGTTGGGAGGGGAGGTTACGAGCAGTACTTC

d_call: TRBD1
clone_size: .
j_call: TRBJ2-3
v_call: TRBV29-1
cdr3_aa: CSVEGGGLSTDTQYF
cdr3_nt: TGCAGCGTTGAAGGAGGGGGCCTTAGCACAGATACGCAGTATTTT

d_call: .
clone_size: .
j_call: TRBJ1-5
v_call: TRBV5-1
cdr3_aa: CASSLAEGNQPQHF
cdr3_nt: TGCGCCAGCAGCTTGGCCGAAGGTAATCAGCCCCAGCATTTT

d_call: TRBD2
clone_size: .
j_call: TRBJ2-7
v_call: TRBV7-8
cdr3_aa: CASSLGLSGTTYEQYF
cdr3_nt: TGTGCCAGCAGCTTAGGCCTAAGCGGGACCACCTACGAGCAGTACTTC

d_call: TRBD1
clone_size: .
j_call: TRBJ2-6
v_call: TRBV19
cdr3_aa: CASSGIGRGLGANVLTF
cdr3_nt: TGTGCCAGTTCCGGAATCGGCAGGGGGCTTGGGGCCAACGTCCTGACTTTC

d_call: .
clone_size: .
j_call: TRBJ1-2
v_call: TRBV10-3
cdr3_aa: CAISRRGDGDYGYTF
cdr3_nt: TGTGCCATCAGCCGACGGGGGGATGGAGACTATGGCTACACCTTC

d_call: .
clone_size: .
j_call: TRBJ2-1
v_call: TRBV29-1
cdr3_aa: CSVVFLAPMRDEQFF
cdr3_nt: TGCAGCGTTGTTTTCCTAGCGCCCATGAGAGATGAGCAGTTCTTC

d_call: .
clone_size: .
j_call: TRBJ1-1
v_call: TRBV7-6
cdr3_aa: CASSLGTANTEAFF
cdr3_nt: TGTGCCAGCAGCTTAGGTACTGCGAACACTGAAGCTTTCTTT

d_call: TRBD1
clone_size: .
j_call: TRBJ2-3
v_call: TRBV11-2
cdr3_aa: CASSLRPQGDSRDTQYF
cdr3_nt: TGTGCCAGCAGCTTAAGGCCCCAGGGGGATTCGAGGGATACGCAGTATTTT

d_call: TRBD1
clone_size: few
j_call: TRBJ1-2
v_call: TRBV25-1
cdr3_aa: CASNGDRLGYTF
cdr3_nt: TGTGCCAGCAACGGGGACAGGCTTGGCTACACCTTC

d_call: TRBD1
clone_size: .
j_call: TRBJ1-2
v_call: TRBV6-6
cdr3_aa: CASSYLTGNGYTF
cdr3_nt: TGTGCCAGCAGTTACTTGACAGGGAACGGCTACACCTTC

d_call: TRBD1
clone_size: once
j_call: TRBJ2-2
v_call: TRBV29-1
cdr3_aa: CSVEGTGVLFF
cdr3_nt: TGCAGCGTTGAAGGGACAGGGGTCCTGTTTTTT

d_call: .
clone_size: .
j_call: TRBJ1-5
v_call: TRBV7-9
cdr3_aa: CASSFTGNQPQHF
cdr3_nt: TGTGCCAGCAGCTTTACGGGCAATCAGCCCCAGCATTTT

d_call: TRBD1
clone_size: many
j_call: TRBJ1-1
v_call: TRBV2
cdr3_aa: CASRGQGGSNTEAFF
cdr3_nt: TGTGCCAGCAGGGGACAGGGGGGATCGAACACTGAAGCTTTCTTT